This T cell receptor beta chain emerged from a study of blood T cell repertoires in COVID-19 (dated by TCRdb to 2018 to 2020). Context from the whole study: The collaborator samples originated in the United States, Italy and Spain and spanned the acute and convalescent phases of COVID-19. The material from the prospective study consisted of cDNA or gDNA derived from T cells, B-cell-depleted T cells, or PBMCs. The dataset comprised deeply sampled blood TCRbeta repertoires from subjects exposed to, actively infected with, or recovered from COVID-19. The repertoires were released in a freely available public database meant as a resource for research on the immune response to SARS-CoV-2. The samples were drawn from two sources: the first 160 participants of the ongoing ImmuneRACE study, and 1,000 to 1,500 subjects contributed by 6 global collaborators. The sample metadata nearly always contained a de-identified subject ID, COVID-19 status, age in years and sex. Where available, HLA class I and class II types were taken from metadata supplied by the sample provider and were not determined by assay-based typing.

CDR1 SGHVS and CDR2 FQNEAQ were looked up in the germline V gene. Cut back by 5 bases and 6 bases, the V and J ends lie 17 bases apart. The CDR3, from cysteine to phenylalanine, totals 15 residues. The CDR3 DNA has 45 bases and is translated from base 1. TCRbeta CDR3 regions were amplified from genomic DNA using the immunoSEQ Assay, a bias-controlled multiplex PCR. Processing in the source paper ran as follows. Nucleated cell counts per sample were estimated from amplification of reference gene primers within the assay. Sequence reads were collapsed and filtered to measure the absolute abundance of every unique TCRbeta CDR3 rearrangement. For each sample, productive Simpson clonality was calculated as the square root of Simpson's diversity index across productive rearrangements. TCRdb stores this immuneACCESS table with in-frame sequences only. Part of the clones is absent; in the studies checked, under half of the shortfall reflects unresolved V genes, and no reason is known for the rest. That table gives V, J and clone size, and the DNA gave D and trimming. A total of just over 60,000 clones appear in this sample, roughly four fifths of them only once. Roughly 20% of the sample is in the top ten clones.

The collaborating institutions used their own protocols to collect whole blood in K2EDTA tubes. For TCRbeta analysis, collaborators shipped samples as frozen whole blood, isolated PBMCs, or DNA extracted from either of those sample types. About this clone: Its antigen target is currently unknown. No clone much larger than this one lies a single base away; base qualities are absent.

General findings and caveats noted by the study authors: Clinical and demographic metadata were provided uncurated, with the amount varying by source and participant.

The rearranged segments are TRBV7-8 and TRBJ1-5, and TRBD1 may be the D gene, going by 6 matching bases. This TCR was sampled from a man aged 55 to 70 with acute or convalescent COVID-19. The sample comprised peripheral blood. At the DNA level, the sequence is TGTGCCAGCAGCACCTCAGGGGTAAACGGTCAGCCCCAGCATTTT. The encoded protein is CASSTSGVNGQPQHF. Extended through the reference TRBV7-8 and TRBJ1-5 proteins, this CDR3 yields the full variable domain: GAGVSQSPRYKVAKRGQDVALRCDPISGHVSLFWYQQALGQGPEFLTYFQNEAQLDKSGLPSDRFFAERPEGSVSTLKIQRTQQEDSAVYLCASSTSGVNGQPQHFGDGTRLSIL.